This TCR beta chain emerged from a study of cytomegalovirus exposure and HLA in healthy donors. About the study: Falling in the Caucasian-associated ancestry cluster were 81% of 350 to 400 genotyped donors.

The primer mix had 60 Vbeta and 13 Jbeta primers. Sequencing was performed with immunoSEQ multiplex PCR; in TCRdb, only in-frame clones are kept and a portion is missing. The table has about 150,000 clones, roughly 80% seen once. This clone appeared a few times. The antigen is undetermined. The study's findings and limits: Productive status was seen about 90% or about 30% of the time for most TCR beta V segments in an earlier analysis.

This CDR3 region has 15 residues. With 1 base removed from V and 2 bases from J, the gap between germline ends came to 9 bases. Germline-derived CDR1 and CDR2 are SGHVS and FQNEAQ. The chain joins TRBV7-8 to TRBJ2-1; the D is unclear. Sequenced input: PBMCs. The TCR sequence derives from a man aged 30 to 39 in good health and CMV-seropositive. The CDR3 loop reads CASSLGSNTYNEQFF. CDR3 DNA: TGTGCCAGCAGCTTAGGGTCAAACACCTACAATGAGCAGTTCTTC.